The present T cell receptor (beta chain) was sequenced within a study of cytomegalovirus exposure and HLA in healthy donors. The study, taken as a whole, reports: Many donors shared some public TCRs, even though most TCR sequences were rare.

The trim removed 1 base at V and 8 bases at J, leaving 12 bases unmatched. The CDR3 spans 18 residues. CDR1 is MNHNS and CDR2 is SASEGT in the germline V gene. Worth noting for this clone: Antigen unknown.

The table came from immunoSEQ multiplex PCR; TCRdb's copy has only in-frame clones and leaves some out. In the table there are about 330,000 clones, 80% to 90% of which are singletons. The donors were in the 120-subject validation cohort; that cohort was separate from the approximately 700-subject first cohort. Sequenced sample: PBMCs. The receptor was isolated from a woman aged 18-35 years in good health and CMV-seronegative. The chain is built from TRBV6-1 and TRBJ1-4; TRBD1 agrees at 11 bases. Here the CDR3 DNA reads TGTGCCAGCAGTGAAGGAAGTGGACAGGGGGCGCTTGGAGAAAAACTGTTTTTT. It translates to CASSEGSGQGALGEKLFF.